This T cell receptor beta chain derives from a study of blood T cells in healthy people across ages. Germline loops: CDR1 SGHRS, CDR2 YFSETQ. This CDR3 is 12 amino acids long. This clonotype showed up just a few times. The target antigen is unknown. Overall study findings and caveats: Observed TCR beta diversity showed a strong correlation with the percentage of naive T cells as measured by flow cytometry.

PCR was performed a second time for roughly 7 to 12 cycles using a sample-barcoded 5' primer and a J-beta primer mix. A tag from a template-switch adaptor with 12 random nucleotides marked each cDNA molecule. TCRdb fed the 5' RACE reads into MiXCR, producing one record per CDR3 protein. Among approximately 780,000 distinct CDR3 sequences listed, about a quarter were seen once. This sample was also put to use in a study of T cells of mothers and their children. That report adds: Six or seven children, together with their three healthy Caucasian mothers, made up the donors. The entire RNA extract went into cDNA synthesis at about 1.5 ug per 15 ul.

Sequenced input: blood. V and J are TRBV5-1 and TRBJ2-5; no reliable D call. The last part of the DNA fits TRBJ2-1 better; the J call may be wrong. This clonotype was obtained from a boy between 10 and 17 years old in good health. CDR3 sequence (DNA): TGCGCCAGCAATGGCCGCCGTGGTGAGCAGTTCTTC. Its protein product is CASNGRRGEQFF.